The 3 T cell receptor beta chains below all came from one sample that was sequenced in a study of T cells after posttransplantation cyclophosphamide (dated by TCRdb to the mid-2010s). Viable CD3+CD4+ or CD3+CD8+ cells that were CCR7+CD45RA+CD45RO-CD95-CD27+CD28+ were defined as naive T cells. The library relied on the immunoSEQ multiplex PCR assay. Sourced from immuneACCESS, this table was stored by TCRdb with only in-frame sequences that have V and J called. A share of the clones is absent; for the studies checked, an unresolved V gene accounts for under half, and the remainder has no known explanation. This sample comprises tens of thousands of clones, 95% to 98% of them detected only once. About 0.12% of the sample belongs to the ten largest clones. The specimen sequenced was naive CD4+ T cells sorted from PBMCs. These TCRs come from a man aged 45-65 years in good health, CMV-negative, and a related stem cell transplant donor.

V gene TRBV7-2 combines with J gene TRBJ1-4, with 9 bases identical to TRBD1. The CDR3 totals 15 residues. The J segment lost 3 bases and the V segment lost 5 bases, leaving 4 bases of the junction unmatched. Germline assignment: CDR1 SGHTA and CDR2 FQGNSA. The CDR3 loop reads CASSPNRGPNEKLFF. As DNA, the CDR3 is TGTGCCAGCAGCCCGAACAGGGGGCCTAATGAAAAACTGTTTTTT.

The chain links TRBV23-1 to TRBJ2-7; D is perhaps TRBD2 (5 bases). TRBV23-1 is labeled an ORF, and its function is uncertain. The V end lost 3 bases, the J end lost 4 bases, and 19 bases lay between the germline ends. The CDR3 extends over 16 amino acids. The CDR3 loop is CASSHPRTHSIYEQYF. The CDR3 nucleotides are TGCGCCAGCAGTCACCCACGGACTCATTCCATATACGAGCAGTACTTC.

This chain uses TRBV18 with TRBJ2-7; 12 nucleotides agree with TRBD2. Germline-derived CDR1 and CDR2 are KGHSH and LQKENI. Germline trimming cut 3 bases from V and 6 bases from J; bases unmatched to any gene: 9. The CDR3 totals 16 residues. The DNA for the CDR3 is TGTGCCAGCTCACCGGAGGGGACTAGCGGGTCCCGCGAGCAGTACTTC. Translated: CASSPEGTSGSREQYF. The full variable domain, completed using reference TRBV18 and TRBJ2-7, is NAGVMQNPRHLVRRRGQEARLRCSPMKGHSHVYWYRQLPEEGLKFMVYLQKENIIDESGMPKERFSAEFPKEGPSILRIQQVVRGDSAAYFCASSPEGTSGSREQYFGPGTRLTVT.